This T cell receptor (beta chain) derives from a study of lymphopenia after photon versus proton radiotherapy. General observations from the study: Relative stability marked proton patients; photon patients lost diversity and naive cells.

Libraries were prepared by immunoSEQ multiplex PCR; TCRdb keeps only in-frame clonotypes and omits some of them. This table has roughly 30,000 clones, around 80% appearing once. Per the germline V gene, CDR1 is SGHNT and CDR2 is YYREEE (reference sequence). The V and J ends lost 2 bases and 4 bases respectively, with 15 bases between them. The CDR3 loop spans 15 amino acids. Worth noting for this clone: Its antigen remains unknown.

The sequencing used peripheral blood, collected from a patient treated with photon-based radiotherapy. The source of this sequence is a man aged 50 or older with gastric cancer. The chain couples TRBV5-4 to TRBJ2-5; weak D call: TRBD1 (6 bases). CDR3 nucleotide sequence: TGTGCCAGCAGCTTAAACAGGGTAGGGGGAGAGACCCAGTACTTC. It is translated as CASSLNRVGGETQYF. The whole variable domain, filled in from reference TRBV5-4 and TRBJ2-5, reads ETGVTQSPTHLIKTRGQQVTLRCSSQSGHNTVSWYQQALGQGPQFIFQYYREEENGRGNFPPRFSGLQFPNYSSELNVNALELDDSALYLCASSLNRVGGETQYFGPGTRLLVL.